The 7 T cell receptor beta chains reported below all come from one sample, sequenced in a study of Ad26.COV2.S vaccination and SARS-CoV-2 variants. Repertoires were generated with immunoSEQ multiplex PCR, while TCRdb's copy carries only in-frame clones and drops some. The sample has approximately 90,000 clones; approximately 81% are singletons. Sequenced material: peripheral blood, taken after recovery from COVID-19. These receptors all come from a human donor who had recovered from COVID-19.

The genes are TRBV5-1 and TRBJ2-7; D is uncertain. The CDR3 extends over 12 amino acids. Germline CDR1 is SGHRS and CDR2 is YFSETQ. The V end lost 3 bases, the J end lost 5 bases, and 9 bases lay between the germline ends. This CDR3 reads CASSSGDDEQYF. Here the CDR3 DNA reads TGCGCCAGCAGCTCGGGTGATGACGAGCAGTACTTC.

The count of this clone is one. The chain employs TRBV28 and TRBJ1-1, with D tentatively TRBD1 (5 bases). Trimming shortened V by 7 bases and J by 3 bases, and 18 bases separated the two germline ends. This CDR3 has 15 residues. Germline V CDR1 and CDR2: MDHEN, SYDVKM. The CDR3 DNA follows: TGTGCCAGCAAACACTCACAATTGGGGGACACTGAAGCTTTCTTT. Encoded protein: CASKHSQLGDTEAFF. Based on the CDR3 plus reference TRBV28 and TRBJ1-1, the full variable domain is DVKVTQSSRYLVKRTGEKVFLECVQDMDHENMFWYRQDPGLGLRLIYFSYDVKMKEKGDIPEGYSVSREKKERFSLILESASTNQTSMYLCASKHSQLGDTEAFFGQGTRLTVV.

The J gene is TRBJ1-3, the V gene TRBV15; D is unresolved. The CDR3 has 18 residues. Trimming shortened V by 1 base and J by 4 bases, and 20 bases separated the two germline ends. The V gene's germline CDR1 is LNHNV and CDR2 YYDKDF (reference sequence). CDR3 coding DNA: TGTGCCACCAGCAGAGGTAGTTTCCGGCAAAAGGAAGGAAACACCATATATTTT. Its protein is CATSRGSFRQKEGNTIYF.

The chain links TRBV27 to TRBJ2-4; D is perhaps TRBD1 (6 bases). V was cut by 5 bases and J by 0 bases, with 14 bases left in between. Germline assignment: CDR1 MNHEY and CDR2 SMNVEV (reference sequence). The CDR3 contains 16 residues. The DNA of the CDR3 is TGTGCCAGCAGTGACCACGAGGGGGTAGCCAAAAACATTCAGTACTTC. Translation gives CASSDHEGVAKNIQYF.

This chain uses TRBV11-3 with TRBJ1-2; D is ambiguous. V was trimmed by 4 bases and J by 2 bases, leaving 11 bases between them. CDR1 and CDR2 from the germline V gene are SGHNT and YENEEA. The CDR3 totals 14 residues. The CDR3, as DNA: TGTGCCAGCAGCTCATCTCCGGCCAACTATGGCTACACCTTC. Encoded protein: CASSSSPANYGYTF.

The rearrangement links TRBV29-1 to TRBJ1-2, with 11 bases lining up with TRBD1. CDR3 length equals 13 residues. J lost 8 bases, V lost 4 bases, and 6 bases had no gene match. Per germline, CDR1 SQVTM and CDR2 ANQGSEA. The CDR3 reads CSVGWTGGSGYTF. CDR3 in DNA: TGCAGCGTTGGTTGGACAGGGGGCTCAGGCTACACCTTC.

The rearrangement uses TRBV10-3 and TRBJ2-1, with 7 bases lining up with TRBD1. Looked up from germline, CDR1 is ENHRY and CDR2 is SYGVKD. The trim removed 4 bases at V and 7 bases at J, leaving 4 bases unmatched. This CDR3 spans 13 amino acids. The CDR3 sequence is CAISGTGENEQFF. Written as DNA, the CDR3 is TGTGCCATCAGTGGAACAGGGGAGAATGAGCAGTTCTTC.